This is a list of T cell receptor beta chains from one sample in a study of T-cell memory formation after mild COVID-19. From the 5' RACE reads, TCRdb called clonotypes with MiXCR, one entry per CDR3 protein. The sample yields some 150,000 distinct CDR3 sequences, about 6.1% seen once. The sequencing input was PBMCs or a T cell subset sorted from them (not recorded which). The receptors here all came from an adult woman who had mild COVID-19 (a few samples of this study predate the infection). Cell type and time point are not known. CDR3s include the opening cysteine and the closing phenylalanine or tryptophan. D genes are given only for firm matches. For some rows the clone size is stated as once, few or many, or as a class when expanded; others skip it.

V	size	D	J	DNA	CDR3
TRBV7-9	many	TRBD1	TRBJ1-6	TGTGCCAGCAGCTTAGTGGGACAGGGAAATTCACCCCTCCACTTT	CASSLVGQGNSPLHF
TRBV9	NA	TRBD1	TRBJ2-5	TGTGCCAGCAGCGCAGGGGACAGGGTAGAGACCCAGTACTTC	CASSAGDRVETQYF
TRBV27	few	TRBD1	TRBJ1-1	TGTGCCAGCGCCAGGGGGATTGAAGCTTTCTTT	CASARGIEAFF
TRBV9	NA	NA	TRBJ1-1	TGTGCCAGCAGCGTAGTTGGTCAGGGAGACACTGAAGCTTTCTTT	CASSVVGQGDTEAFF
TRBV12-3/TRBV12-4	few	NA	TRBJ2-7	TGTGCCAGCAAGGACAGCTCCTACGAGCAGTACTTC	CASKDSSYEQYF
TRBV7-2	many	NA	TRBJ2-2	TGTGCCAGCAGCTTAGTTTCGGACATCCGCACCGGGGAGCTGTTTTTT	CASSLVSDIRTGELFF
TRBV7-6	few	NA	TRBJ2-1	TGTGCCAGCAGCTTAGCGGGAAGCCGGAACTCCTACAATGAGCAGTTCTTC	CASSLAGSRNSYNEQFF
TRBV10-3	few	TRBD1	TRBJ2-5	TGTGCCATCAGTGAGTCGGACAGGGGGCGGGAGACCCAGTACTTC	CAISESDRGRETQYF
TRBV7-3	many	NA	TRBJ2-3	TGTGCCAGCAGCTTAACTAGGGTCGACACAGATACGCAGTATTTT	CASSLTRVDTDTQYF
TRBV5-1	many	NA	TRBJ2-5	TGCGCCAGCCCCAGCAGGGGGGCGAGGGAGACCCAGTACTTC	CASPSRGARETQYF
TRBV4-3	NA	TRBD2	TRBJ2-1	TGCGCCAGCAGCCAAGAGACCGGGACTAGCGGCTACAATGAGCAGTTCTTC	CASSQETGTSGYNEQFF